The subject of this entry is one T cell receptor beta chain. The sample originates from a study of blood T cell repertoires in COVID-19. Across the study: Acute and convalescent COVID-19 specimens originated in the United States, Italy and Spain. PBMCs, B-cell-depleted T cells, or T cells were the source of the cDNA or gDNA that made up the material.

Germline CDR1 is SGHTA and CDR2 is FQGTGA. The CDR3 extends over 14 amino acids. With 5 bases removed from V and 6 bases from J, the gap between germline ends came to 15 bases. Original methodology: Estimated nucleated cell counts came from reference gene primer amplification. Only in-frame clones appear in the TCRdb table, and some are missing; sequencing was by immunoSEQ multiplex PCR. V and J calls and clone size are those listed in that table; D and trimming were worked out from the DNA. The repertoire holds about 130,000 clones, with around four fifths as singletons. This TCR came from a man aged 60-69 years who had recovered from COVID-19. The V and J genes are TRBV7-3 and TRBJ2-3; possibly TRBD1 for D (6 bases). Sample: peripheral blood. The CDR3 reads CASSPSERGDTQYF. CDR3 coding DNA: TGTGCCAGCAGCCCAAGCGAGAGGGGGGATACGCAGTATTTT.